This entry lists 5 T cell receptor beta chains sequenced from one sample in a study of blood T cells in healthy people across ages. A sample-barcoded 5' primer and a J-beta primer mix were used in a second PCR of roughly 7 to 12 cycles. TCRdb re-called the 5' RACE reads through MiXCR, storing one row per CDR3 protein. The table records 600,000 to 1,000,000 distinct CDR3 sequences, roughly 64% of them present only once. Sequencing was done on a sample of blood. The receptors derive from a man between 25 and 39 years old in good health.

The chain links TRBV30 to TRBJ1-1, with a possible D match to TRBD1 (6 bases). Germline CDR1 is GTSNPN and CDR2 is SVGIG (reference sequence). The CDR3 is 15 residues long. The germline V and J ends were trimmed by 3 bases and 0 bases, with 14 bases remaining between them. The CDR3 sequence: CAWSGDIDMNTEAFF. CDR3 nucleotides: TGTGCCTGGAGCGGGGACATCGACATGAACACTGAAGCTTTCTTT.

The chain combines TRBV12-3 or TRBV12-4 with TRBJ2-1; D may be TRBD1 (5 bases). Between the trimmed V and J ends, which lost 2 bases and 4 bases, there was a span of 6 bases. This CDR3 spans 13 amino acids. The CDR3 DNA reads TGTGCCAGCAGTTTAAAGGGGTACAATGAGCAGTTCTTC. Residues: CASSLKGYNEQFF.

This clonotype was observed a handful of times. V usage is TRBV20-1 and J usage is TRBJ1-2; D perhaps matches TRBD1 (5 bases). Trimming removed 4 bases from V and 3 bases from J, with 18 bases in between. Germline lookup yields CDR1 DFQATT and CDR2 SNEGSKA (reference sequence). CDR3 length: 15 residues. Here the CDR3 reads CSATAGGRADYGYTF. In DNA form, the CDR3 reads TGCAGTGCTACGGCCGGGGGACGGGCAGACTATGGCTACACCTTC.

The CDR3 nucleotides are TGTGCCAGCAGCCACCGCCCAACAGGGTTTACTGAAAAACTGTTTTTT. Its protein is CASSHRPTGFTEKLFF. The chain has TRBV4-2 and TRBJ1-4, with TRBD1 as a possible D gene (6 bases). Trimming stripped 3 bases from V and 7 bases from J, with 18 bases between. This CDR3 has 16 amino acids. Germline CDR1 reads LGHNA; CDR2 reads YNFKEQ.

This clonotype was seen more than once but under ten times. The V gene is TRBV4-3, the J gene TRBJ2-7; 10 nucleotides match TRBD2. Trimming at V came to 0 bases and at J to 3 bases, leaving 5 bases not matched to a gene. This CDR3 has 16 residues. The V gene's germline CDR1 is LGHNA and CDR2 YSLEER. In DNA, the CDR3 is TGCGCCAGCAGCCAAGATCGGACTAGCGGTGGCTACGAGCAGTACTTC. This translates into CASSQDRTSGGYEQYF.